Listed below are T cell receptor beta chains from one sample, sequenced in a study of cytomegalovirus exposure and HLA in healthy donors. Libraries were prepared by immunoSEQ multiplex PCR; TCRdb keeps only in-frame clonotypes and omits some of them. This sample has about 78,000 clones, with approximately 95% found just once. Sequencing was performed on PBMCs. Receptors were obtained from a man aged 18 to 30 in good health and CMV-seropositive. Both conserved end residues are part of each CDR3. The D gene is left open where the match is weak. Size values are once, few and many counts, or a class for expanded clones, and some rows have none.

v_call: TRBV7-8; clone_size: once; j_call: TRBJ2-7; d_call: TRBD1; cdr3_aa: CASSRDRAYEQYF; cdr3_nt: TGTGCCAGCAGTCGGGACAGGGCCTACGAGCAGTACTTC
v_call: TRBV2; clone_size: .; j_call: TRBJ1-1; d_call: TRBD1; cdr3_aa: CASSPDRRDTEAFF; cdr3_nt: TGTGCCAGCAGCCCGGACAGGAGGGACACTGAAGCTTTCTTT
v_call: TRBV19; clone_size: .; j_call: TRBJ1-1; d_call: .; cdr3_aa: CASSIAPGSATEAFF; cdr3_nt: TGTGCCAGTAGTATAGCCCCGGGGTCGGCCACTGAAGCTTTCTTT
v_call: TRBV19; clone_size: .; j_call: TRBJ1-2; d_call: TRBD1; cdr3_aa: CASSTGGGYTF; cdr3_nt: TGTGCCAGTAGTACAGGGGGCGGCTACACCTTC
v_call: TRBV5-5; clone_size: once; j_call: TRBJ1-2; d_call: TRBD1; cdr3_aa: CASSLMAGGSGYGYTF; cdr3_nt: TGTGCCAGCAGCTTGATGGCAGGGGGCTCAGGCTATGGCTACACCTTC
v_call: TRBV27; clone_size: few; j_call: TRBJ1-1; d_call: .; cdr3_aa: CASSLYPGVTEAFF; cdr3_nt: TGTGCCAGCAGTTTATATCCAGGGGTTACTGAAGCTTTCTTT
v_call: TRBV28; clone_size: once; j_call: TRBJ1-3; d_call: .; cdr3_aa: CASTVPRVNTIYF; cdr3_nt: TGTGCCAGCACCGTACCGAGGGTAAACACCATATATTTT
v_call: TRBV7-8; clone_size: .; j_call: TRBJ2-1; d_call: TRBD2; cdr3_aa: CASSQEVAGLGVNEQFF; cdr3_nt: TGTGCCAGCAGCCAAGAAGTGGCGGGACTAGGGGTAAACGAGCAGTTCTTC
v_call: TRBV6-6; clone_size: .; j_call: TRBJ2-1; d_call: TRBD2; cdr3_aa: CASSPGLAGSEQFF; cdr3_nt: TGTGCCAGCAGTCCGGGACTAGCGGGCAGTGAGCAGTTCTTC
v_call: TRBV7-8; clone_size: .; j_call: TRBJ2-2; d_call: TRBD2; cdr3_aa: CASSFTSGITGELFF; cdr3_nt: TGTGCCAGCAGCTTTACTAGCGGGATCACCGGGGAGCTGTTTTTT
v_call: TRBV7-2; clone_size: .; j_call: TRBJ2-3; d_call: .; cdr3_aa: CASSLGIYTDTQYF; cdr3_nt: TGTGCCAGCAGCTTAGGAATCTACACAGATACGCAGTATTTT
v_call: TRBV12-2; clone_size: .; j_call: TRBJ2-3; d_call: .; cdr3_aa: CASRPDGKGAEDTQYF; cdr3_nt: TGTGCAAGTCGACCCGATGGTAAGGGGGCAGAGGATACGCAGTATTTT
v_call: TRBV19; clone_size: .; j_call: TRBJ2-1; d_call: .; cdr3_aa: CASNQDIYNEQFF; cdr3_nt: TGTGCCAGTAACCAGGACATTTACAATGAGCAGTTCTTC
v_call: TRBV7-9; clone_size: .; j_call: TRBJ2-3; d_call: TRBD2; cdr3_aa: CASSLAGSSGRDTQYF; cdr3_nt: TGTGCCAGCAGCTTAGCGGGAAGTAGCGGGAGGGATACACAGTATTTT
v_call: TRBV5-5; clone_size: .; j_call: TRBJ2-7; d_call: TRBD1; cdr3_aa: CASSQDRGFGYEQYF; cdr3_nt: TGTGCCAGCAGCCAGGACAGGGGCTTTGGGTACGAGCAGTACTTC
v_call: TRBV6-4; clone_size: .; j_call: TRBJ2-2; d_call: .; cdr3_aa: CASSSGLTGELFF; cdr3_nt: TGTGCCAGCAGTAGCGGGCTCACCGGGGAGCTGTTTTTT
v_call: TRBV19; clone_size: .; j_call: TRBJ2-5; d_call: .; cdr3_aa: CASSSVEETQYF; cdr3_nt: TGTGCCAGTAGTTCCGTAGAAGAGACCCAGTACTTC
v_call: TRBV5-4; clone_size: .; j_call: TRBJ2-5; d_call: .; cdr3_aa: CASSLPTTQETQYF; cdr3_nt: TGTGCCAGCAGCTTGCCGACTACTCAAGAGACCCAGTACTTC
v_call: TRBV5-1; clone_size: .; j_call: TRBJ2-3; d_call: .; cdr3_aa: CASSPDFRQGTDTQYF; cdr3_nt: TGCGCCAGCAGCCCGGATTTTAGGCAGGGTACAGATACGCAGTATTTT
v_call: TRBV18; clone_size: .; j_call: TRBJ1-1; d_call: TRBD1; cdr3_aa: CASSLRQGTAEAFF; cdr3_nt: TGTGCCAGCTCCTTACGACAGGGTACGGCTGAAGCTTTCTTT
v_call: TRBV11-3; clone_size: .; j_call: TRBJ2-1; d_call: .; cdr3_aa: CASSPGQRRDEQFF; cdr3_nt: TGTGCCAGCAGCCCAGGACAGCGTCGGGATGAGCAGTTCTTC
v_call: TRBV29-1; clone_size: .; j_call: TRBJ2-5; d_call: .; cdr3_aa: CSAELTRETQYF; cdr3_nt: TGCAGCGCGGAGCTAACGAGGGAGACCCAGTACTTC
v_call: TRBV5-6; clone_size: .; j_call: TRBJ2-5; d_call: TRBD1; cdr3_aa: CASSPDRSGTQYF; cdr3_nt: TGTGCCAGCAGCCCGGACAGGAGCGGGACCCAGTACTTC
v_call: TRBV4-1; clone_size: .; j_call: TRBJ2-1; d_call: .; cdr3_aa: CASSHNRHNEQFF; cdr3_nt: TGCGCCAGCAGCCATAACAGACACAATGAGCAGTTCTTC
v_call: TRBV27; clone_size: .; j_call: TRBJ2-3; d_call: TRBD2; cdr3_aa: CASSLQREVTDTQYF; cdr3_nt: TGTGCCAGCAGTTTACAGCGGGAGGTGACAGATACGCAGTATTTT
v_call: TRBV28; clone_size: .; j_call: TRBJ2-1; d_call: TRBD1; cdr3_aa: CASSLADRANEQFF; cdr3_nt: TGTGCCAGCAGTTTAGCCGACAGGGCCAATGAGCAGTTCTTC
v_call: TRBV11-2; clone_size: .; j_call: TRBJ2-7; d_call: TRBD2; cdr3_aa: CASSLVGPSGYYEQYF; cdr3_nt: TGTGCCAGCAGCTTAGTGGGGCCTAGCGGCTACTACGAGCAGTACTTC
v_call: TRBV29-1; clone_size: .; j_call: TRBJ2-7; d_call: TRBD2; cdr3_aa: CSVSGTSRYEQYF; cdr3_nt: TGCAGCGTTAGTGGGACTAGCAGGTACGAGCAGTACTTC
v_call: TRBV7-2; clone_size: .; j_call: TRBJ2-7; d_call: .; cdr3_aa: CASSLDHRAYEQYF; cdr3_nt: TGTGCCAGCAGCTTAGACCACCGAGCCTACGAGCAGTACTTC
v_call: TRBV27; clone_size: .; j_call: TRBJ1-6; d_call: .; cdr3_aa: CASGILNSPLHF; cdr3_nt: TGTGCGTCGGGTATCCTCAATTCACCCCTCCACTTT
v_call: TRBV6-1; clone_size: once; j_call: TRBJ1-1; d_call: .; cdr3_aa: CASSEGRGRTEAFF; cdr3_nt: TGTGCCAGCAGTGAAGGGAGGGGCCGAACTGAAGCTTTCTTT
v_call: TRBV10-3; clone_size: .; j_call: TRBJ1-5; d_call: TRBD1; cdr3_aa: CAISETGVSNQPQHF; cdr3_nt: TGTGCCATCAGTGAGACAGGGGTAAGCAATCAGCCCCAGCATTTT
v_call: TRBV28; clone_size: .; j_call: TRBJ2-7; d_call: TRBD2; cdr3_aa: CASRGSGSGSYEQYF; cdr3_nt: TGTGCCAGCAGGGGGAGCGGGAGCGGGTCCTACGAGCAGTACTTC
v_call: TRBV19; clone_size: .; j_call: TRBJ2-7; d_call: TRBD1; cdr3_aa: CASSGGQGPYEQYF; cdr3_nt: TGTGCCAGTAGTGGGGGACAGGGGCCCTACGAGCAGTACTTC
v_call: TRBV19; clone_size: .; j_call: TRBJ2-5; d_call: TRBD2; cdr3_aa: CASSIGGGREETQYF; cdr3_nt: TGTGCCAGTAGTATAGGGGGAGGGCGGGAAGAGACCCAGTACTTC
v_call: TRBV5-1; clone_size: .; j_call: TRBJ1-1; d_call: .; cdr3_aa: CASRPDRQNTEAFF; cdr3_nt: TGCGCCAGCAGACCTGACAGGCAGAACACTGAAGCTTTCTTT
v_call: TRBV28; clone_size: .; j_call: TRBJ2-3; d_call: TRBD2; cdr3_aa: CASTSGAGTSGWVGDTQYF; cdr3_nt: TGTGCCAGCACCTCGGGGGCCGGGACTAGCGGATGGGTGGGAGATACGCAGTATTTT
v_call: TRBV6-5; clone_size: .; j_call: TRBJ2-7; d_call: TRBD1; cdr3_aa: CASRGTGNGEQYF; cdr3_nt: TGTGCCAGCAGAGGGACAGGGAACGGCGAGCAGTACTTC
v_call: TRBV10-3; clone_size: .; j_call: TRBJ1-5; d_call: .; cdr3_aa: CAISESQGSDQPQHF; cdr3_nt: TGTGCCATCAGTGAGTCTCAGGGTTCGGATCAGCCCCAGCATTTT
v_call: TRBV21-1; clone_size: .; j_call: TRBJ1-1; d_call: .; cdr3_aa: CASGFANTEAFF; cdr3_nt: TGTGCCAGCGGCTTCGCGAACACTGAAGCTTTCTTT
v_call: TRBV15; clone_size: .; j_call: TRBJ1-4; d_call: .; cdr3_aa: CATRRGMEKLFF; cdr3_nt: TGTGCCACCAGGCGGGGAATGGAAAAACTGTTTTTT
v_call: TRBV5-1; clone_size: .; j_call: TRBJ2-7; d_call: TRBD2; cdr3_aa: CASSPTSGSASYEQYF; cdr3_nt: TGCGCCAGCAGTCCGACTAGCGGGAGTGCGTCCTACGAGCAGTACTTC
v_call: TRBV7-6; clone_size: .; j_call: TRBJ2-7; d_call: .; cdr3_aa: CASSLQRDISYEQYF; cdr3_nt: TGTGCCAGCAGCTTACAGCGGGACATCTCCTACGAGCAGTACTTC
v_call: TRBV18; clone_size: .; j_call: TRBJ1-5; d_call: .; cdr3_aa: CASSKTGGLRGPQHF; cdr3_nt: TGTGCCAGCTCCAAGACAGGAGGCCTTCGGGGGCCCCAGCATTTT
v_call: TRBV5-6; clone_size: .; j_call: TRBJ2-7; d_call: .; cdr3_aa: CASSLGGDYEQYF; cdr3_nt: TGTGCCAGCAGCTTAGGCGGAGACTACGAGCAGTACTTC
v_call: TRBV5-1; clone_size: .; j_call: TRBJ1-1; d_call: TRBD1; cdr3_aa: CASSLAGLFRDRGHGEAFF; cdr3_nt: TGCGCCAGCAGCTTGGCCGGTCTTTTCCGGGACAGGGGGCATGGTGAAGCTTTCTTT
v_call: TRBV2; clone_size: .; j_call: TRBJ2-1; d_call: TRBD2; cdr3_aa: CASSAGLAGLEGQFF; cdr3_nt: TGTGCCAGCAGTGCAGGACTAGCGGGACTAGAAGGGCAGTTCTTC
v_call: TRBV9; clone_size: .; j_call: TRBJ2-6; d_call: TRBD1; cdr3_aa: CASSVQRSPGQGFSGANVLTF; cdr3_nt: TGTGCCAGCAGCGTACAGCGGTCCCCGGGACAGGGATTCTCTGGGGCCAACGTCCTGACTTTC
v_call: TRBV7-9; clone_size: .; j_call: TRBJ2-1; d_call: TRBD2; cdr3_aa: CASSFGLAGSSYNEQFF; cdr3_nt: TGTGCCAGCAGCTTCGGACTAGCGGGGAGCTCCTACAATGAGCAGTTCTTC
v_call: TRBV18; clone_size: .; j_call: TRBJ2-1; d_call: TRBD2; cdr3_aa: CASSPPFGLAGVSSYNEQFF; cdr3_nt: TGTGCCAGCTCACCACCTTTCGGACTAGCGGGAGTCAGCTCCTACAATGAGCAGTTCTTC
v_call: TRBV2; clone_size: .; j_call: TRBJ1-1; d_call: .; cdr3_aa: CASTPNQAEAFF; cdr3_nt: TGTGCCAGCACCCCAAACCAGGCTGAAGCTTTCTTT
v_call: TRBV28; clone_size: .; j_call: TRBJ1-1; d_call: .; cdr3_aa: CASRDTRNTEAFF; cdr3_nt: TGTGCCAGCAGGGACACACGGAACACTGAAGCTTTCTTT
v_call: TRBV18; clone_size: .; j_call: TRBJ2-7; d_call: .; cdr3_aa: CASSPSETAIPYEQYF; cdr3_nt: TGTGCCAGCTCACCTTCCGAGACAGCCATTCCCTACGAGCAGTACTTC
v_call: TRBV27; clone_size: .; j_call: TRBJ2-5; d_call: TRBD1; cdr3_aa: CASSELGQQETQYF; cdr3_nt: TGTGCCAGCAGTGAGTTGGGACAGCAAGAGACCCAGTACTTC
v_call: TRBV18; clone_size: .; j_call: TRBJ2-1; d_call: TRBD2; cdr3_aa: CASSSGSNPYNEQFF; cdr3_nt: TGTGCCAGCTCTAGCGGGAGCAACCCCTACAATGAGCAGTTCTTC
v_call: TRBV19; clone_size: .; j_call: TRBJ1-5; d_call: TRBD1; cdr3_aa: CASSHTQGYQPQHF; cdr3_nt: TGTGCCAGTAGTCATACACAGGGGTATCAGCCCCAGCATTTT
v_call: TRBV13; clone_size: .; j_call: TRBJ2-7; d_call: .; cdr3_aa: CASSLAGDIYEQYF; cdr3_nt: TGTGCCAGCAGCTTGGCAGGGGATATATACGAGCAGTACTTC
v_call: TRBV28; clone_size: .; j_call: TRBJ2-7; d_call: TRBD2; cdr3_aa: CASSPQTSGREQYF; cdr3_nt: TGTGCCAGCAGTCCCCAGACTAGCGGGAGGGAGCAGTACTTC